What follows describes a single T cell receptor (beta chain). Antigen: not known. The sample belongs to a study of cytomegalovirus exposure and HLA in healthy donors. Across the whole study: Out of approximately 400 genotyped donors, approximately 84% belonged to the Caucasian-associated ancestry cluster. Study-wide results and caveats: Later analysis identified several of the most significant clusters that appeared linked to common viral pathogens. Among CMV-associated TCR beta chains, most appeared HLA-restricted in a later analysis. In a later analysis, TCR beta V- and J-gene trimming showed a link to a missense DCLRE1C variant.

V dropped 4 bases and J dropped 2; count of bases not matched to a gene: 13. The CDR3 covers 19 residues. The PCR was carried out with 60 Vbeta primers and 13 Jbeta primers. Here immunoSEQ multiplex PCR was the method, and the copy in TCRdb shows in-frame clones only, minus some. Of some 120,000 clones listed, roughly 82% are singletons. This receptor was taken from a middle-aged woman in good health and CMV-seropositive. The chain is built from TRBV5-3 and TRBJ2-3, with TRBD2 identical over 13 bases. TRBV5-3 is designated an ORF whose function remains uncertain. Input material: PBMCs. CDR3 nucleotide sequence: TGTGCCAGAAGCCCACACCTGCCGGGACTAGCGGGATTCACAGATACGCAGTATTTT. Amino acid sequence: CARSPHLPGLAGFTDTQYF.